The 20 T cell receptor beta chains listed next were all sequenced from one sample in a study of OX40 agonist ivuxolimab in advanced cancers. Measured with immunoSEQ multiplex PCR; TCRdb has only the in-frame clones, and not every one. Of about 110,000 clones listed, roughly 90% are singletons. The sample here was CD4+ or CD8+ T cells sorted from blood, taken in a trial of the OX40 agonist ivuxolimab. Source of these receptors: an adult with an advanced solid tumor such as melanoma, head and neck, liver or kidney cancer.

The rearrangement joins TRBV5-5 to TRBJ1-1, with 7 bases matching TRBD1. Germline CDR1 is SGHKS and CDR2 is YYEKEE (reference sequence). V lost 5 bases, J lost 1 base, and 5 bases stayed unmatched. The CDR3 loop spans 14 amino acids. Here the CDR3 reads CASRPGQANTEAFF. The CDR3 DNA follows: TGTGCCAGCAGACCAGGACAGGCGAACACTGAAGCTTTCTTT. Full variable domain (missing parts from reference TRBV5-5 and TRBJ1-1): DAGVTQSPTHLIKTRGQQVTLRCSPISGHKSVSWYQQVLGQGPQFIFQYYEKEERGRGNFPDRFSARQFPNYSSELNVNALLLGDSALYLCASRPGQANTEAFFGQGTRLTVV.

The V gene is TRBV5-1, the J gene TRBJ2-2; maybe TRBD1 (6 bases). The germline CDR1 and CDR2 sequences are SGHRS and YFSETQ. CDR3 length: 13 residues. Trimming removed 2 bases at V and 6 bases at J, with 8 bases between. In DNA form, the CDR3 reads TGCGCCAGCAGCTTACAGGGCGCCGGGGAGCTGTTTTTT. Protein: CASSLQGAGELFF.

V gene TRBV6-1 combines with J gene TRBJ2-5; possible D gene TRBD1, 6 bases. V was pared by 8 bases and J by 4 bases, with 20 bases between. Germline CDR1 reads MNHNS; CDR2 reads SASEGT. CDR3 size: 15 residues. CDR3 protein: CASGRDTLSTETQYF. The CDR3 DNA reads as TGTGCCAGCGGAAGGGACACATTGAGCACAGAGACCCAGTACTTC.

This chain connects TRBV5-1 to TRBJ2-5; D might be TRBD2 (5 bases). The V end lost 5 bases, the J end lost 1 base, and 9 bases lay between the germline ends. The CDR3 runs to 13 residues. Germline V gene data show CDR1 as SGHRS and CDR2 as YFSETQ. CDR3: CASRREFQETQYF. The DNA of the CDR3 is TGCGCCAGCAGACGGGAATTCCAAGAGACCCAGTACTTC.

The rearrangement links TRBV6-6 to TRBJ1-5; 9 bases match TRBD1. With V trimmed by 10 bases and J by 2 bases, 6 bases remained unmatched. Germline V lookup: CDR1 MNHNY, CDR2 SVGAGI (reference sequence). This CDR3 has 14 residues. The CDR3 DNA reads as TGTGCCACCGGACAGGGGAATGGCAATCAGCCCCAGCATTTT. It specifies CATGQGNGNQPQHF.

The J gene is TRBJ1-4, the V gene TRBV19; no clear D. V lost 5 bases and J 0 bases, leaving 10 bases between the germline ends. The CDR3 is made up of 15 amino acids. CDR1 and CDR2 from the germline V gene are LNHDA and SQIVND (reference sequence). CDR3 in amino acids: CASSVSIATNEKLFF. The CDR3 region has the DNA TGTGCCAGTAGTGTTTCTATTGCAACTAATGAAAAACTGTTTTTT. The complete variable domain, with remaining parts taken from reference TRBV19 and TRBJ1-4, reads DGGITQSPKYLFRKEGQNVTLSCEQNLNHDAMYWYRQDPGQGLRLIYYSQIVNDFQKGDIAEGYSVSREKKESFPLTVTSAQKNPTAFYLCASSVSIATNEKLFFGSGTQLSVL.

The CDR3 region has the DNA TGTGCCAGCAGCAGACGGAGCGGGGGCCTCTCCTACGAGCAGTACTTC. Its translation is CASSRRSGGLSYEQYF. This chain links TRBV7-2 with TRBJ2-7; 8 bases are shared with TRBD2. Germline CDR1 reads SGHTA; CDR2 reads FQGNSA. The V segment lost 5 bases and the J segment 0 bases; nucleotides outside the gene matches: 9. The CDR3 covers 16 residues.

This chain uses TRBV27 with TRBJ2-7; D is ambiguous. From germline, CDR1 is MNHEY and CDR2 SMNVEV (reference sequence). V was cut by 3 bases and J by 2 bases, with 17 bases left in between. The CDR3 covers 16 residues. CDR3 sequence: CASSLKGSPQTYEQYF. CDR3 DNA sequence: TGTGCCAGCAGTTTGAAGGGTTCCCCTCAGACCTACGAGCAGTACTTC.

This clone has just one count. This chain connects TRBV2 to TRBJ2-7; no definite D call. Trimming shortened V by 5 bases and J by 3 bases, and 8 bases separated the two germline ends. There are 12 residues in the CDR3. Per germline, CDR1 SNHLY and CDR2 FYNNEI. The DNA of the CDR3 is TGTGCCAGCAGTATACAAAGCTACGAGCAGTACTTC. Encoded protein: CASSIQSYEQYF.

The chain links TRBV6-5 to TRBJ1-6, with D unclear. Trimming took off 0 bases at V and 14 bases at J, with 11 bases between the two ends. This CDR3 contains 13 residues. The V gene's germline CDR1 is MNHEY and CDR2 SVGAGI. In DNA, the CDR3 is TGTGCCAGCAGTTACTCGTCGGTTTTGGCCCTCCACTTT. Translating it yields CASSYSSVLALHF.

The chain couples TRBV4-2 to TRBJ1-1, with D maybe TRBD1 (5 bases). Germline loops: CDR1 LGHNA, CDR2 YNFKEQ. This CDR3 comprises 15 residues. The ends were cut back, 0 bases at V and 5 bases at J, with 13 bases in the middle. In nucleotides, the CDR3 is TGTGCCAGCAGCCAAGATCTACGGGGACTGACTGAAGCTTTCTTT. It yields the protein CASSQDLRGLTEAFF.

This chain uses TRBV15 with TRBJ2-7; D not certain. Deletions cut 1 base from V and 6 bases from J, with 7 bases between. The CDR3 totals 12 residues. The V gene's germline CDR1 is LNHNV and CDR2 YYDKDF (reference sequence). CDR3 bases: TGTGCCACCAGCAGAGGCACCGGCGAGCAGTACTTC. This encodes CATSRGTGEQYF. The full variable domain, in which reference TRBV15 and TRBJ2-7 provide the parts outside the CDR3, is DAMVIQNPRYQVTQFGKPVTLSCSQTLNHNVMYWYQQKSSQAPKLLFHYYDKDFNNEADTPDNFQSRRPNTSFCFLDIRSPGLGDTAMYLCATSRGTGEQYFGPGTRLTVT.

The chain joins TRBV5-1 to TRBJ1-1; D may be TRBD1 (5 bases). The CDR3 runs to 13 residues. V lost 5 bases and J lost 7, with 15 bases in between. CDR1 and CDR2 (germline): SGHRS, YFSETQ. The CDR3 sequence is CASSWGGVGEAFF. In DNA form, the CDR3 reads TGCGCCAGCAGTTGGGGAGGGGTCGGTGAAGCTTTCTTT.

In nucleotides, the CDR3 is TGTGCCAGCAGTGATCTAGCGGGAGCTCAGGAGCAGTACTTC. Amino acids: CASSDLAGAQEQYF. This chain joins TRBV27 and TRBJ2-7, with 10 bases aligning to TRBD2. Trimming cost V 5 bases and J 7 bases; bases outside gene matches: 8. The CDR3 totals 14 residues. Germline V gene sequence: CDR1 MNHEY, CDR2 SMNVEV (reference sequence).

The chain recombines TRBV10-3 with TRBJ2-3; D unclear. Between the trimmed V and J ends, which lost 10 bases and 1 base, there was a span of 15 bases. Germline loops: CDR1 ENHRY, CDR2 SYGVKD. The CDR3 runs 14 residues. The CDR3 is CASQHGEGTDTQYF. CDR3 in DNA: TGTGCCAGCCAGCATGGTGAGGGCACAGATACGCAGTATTTT.

The CDR3 loop reads CASFPRTGSAYTF. In nucleotides, the CDR3 is TGTGCCAGCTTCCCCAGGACGGGCTCTGCCTACACCTTC. The rearrangement links TRBV6-5 to TRBJ1-2; D gene unclear. Trimming shortened V by 8 bases and J by 10 bases, and 20 bases separated the two germline ends. This CDR3 comprises 13 residues. The germline CDR1 and CDR2 sequences are MNHEY and SVGAGI.

This clone has just one count. This chain connects TRBV4-2 to TRBJ2-2, with TRBD2 identical over 10 bases. The junction had 3 bases not matched to a gene; V was cut back by 1 base and J by 4 bases. The CDR3 spans 16 residues. Looked up from germline, CDR1 is LGHNA and CDR2 is YNFKEQ. The CDR3 bases are TGTGCCAGCAGCCAAGCAAGCGGGGGGGGCACCGGGGAGCTGTTTTTT. It codes for CASSQASGGGTGELFF.

V is TRBV7-9 and J is TRBJ2-3, with D perhaps TRBD2 (6 bases). The CDR3 is made up of 15 amino acids. V was trimmed by 0 bases and J by 1 base, leaving 8 bases between them. The germline V gene has CDR1 SEHNR and CDR2 FQNEAQ (reference sequence). Here the CDR3 DNA reads TGTGCCAGCAGCTTAGCTGCGGGACGCACAGATACGCAGTATTTT. This codes for CASSLAAGRTDTQYF. Together with reference TRBV7-9 and TRBJ2-3, the CDR3 gives the full variable domain: DTGVSQNPRHKITKRGQNVTFRCDPISEHNRLYWYRQTLGQGPEFLTYFQNEAQLEKSRLLSDRFSAERPKGSFSTLEIQRTEQGDSAMYLCASSLAAGRTDTQYFGPGTRLTVL.

This chain joins TRBV27 and TRBJ2-3, with D possibly TRBD1 on 6 matching bases. The CDR3 contains 14 residues. Germline CDR1 is MNHEY and CDR2 is SMNVEV (reference sequence). V was pared by 3 bases and J by 4 bases, with 11 bases between. CDR3 sequence (DNA): TGTGCCAGCAGTTTTTCCTGGACAGCAGATACGCAGTATTTT. It encodes CASSFSWTADTQYF.

This chain links TRBV4-1 with TRBJ2-1; no clear D gene. CDR3 length equals 13 residues. The V gene lost 5 bases and the J gene lost 4 bases, with 9 bases spanning the gap. CDR1 is MGHRA, CDR2 YSYEKL, per germline. The CDR3 region is CASSSYPYNEQFF. The CDR3 coding sequence is TGCGCCAGCAGCTCTTATCCGTACAATGAGCAGTTCTTC.